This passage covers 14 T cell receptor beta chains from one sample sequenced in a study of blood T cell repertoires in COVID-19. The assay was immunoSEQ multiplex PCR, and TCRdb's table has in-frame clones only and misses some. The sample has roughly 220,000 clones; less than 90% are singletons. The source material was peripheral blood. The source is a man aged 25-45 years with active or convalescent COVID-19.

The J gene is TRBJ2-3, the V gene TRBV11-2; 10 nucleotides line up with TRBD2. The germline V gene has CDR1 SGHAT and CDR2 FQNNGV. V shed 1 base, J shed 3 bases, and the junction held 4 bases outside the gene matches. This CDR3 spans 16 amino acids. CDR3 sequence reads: CASSLVAGGSTDTQYF. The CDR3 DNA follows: TGTGCCAGCAGCTTAGTAGCGGGAGGAAGTACAGATACGCAGTATTTT.

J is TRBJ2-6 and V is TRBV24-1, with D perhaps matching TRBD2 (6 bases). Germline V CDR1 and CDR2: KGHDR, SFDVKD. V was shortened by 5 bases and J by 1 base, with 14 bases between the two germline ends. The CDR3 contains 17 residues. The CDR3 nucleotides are TGTGCCACCAGTGGGGGCCTGCGGGGTTCTGGGGCCAACGTCCTGACTTTC. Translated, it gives CATSGGLRGSGANVLTF.

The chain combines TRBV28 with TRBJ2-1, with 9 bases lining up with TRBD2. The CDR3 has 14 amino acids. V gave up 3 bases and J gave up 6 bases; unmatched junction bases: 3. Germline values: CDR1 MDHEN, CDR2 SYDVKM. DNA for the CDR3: TGTGCCAGCAGTTTGGCGGGGGGGCCCAATGAGCAGTTCTTC. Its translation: CASSLAGGPNEQFF.

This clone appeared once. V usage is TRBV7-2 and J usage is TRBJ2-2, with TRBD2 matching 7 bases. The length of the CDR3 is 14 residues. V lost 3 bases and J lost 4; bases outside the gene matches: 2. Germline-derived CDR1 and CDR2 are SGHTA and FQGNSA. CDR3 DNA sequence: TGTGCCAGCAGCTTTGGCGGGGGCACCGGGGAGCTGTTTTTT. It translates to CASSFGGGTGELFF.

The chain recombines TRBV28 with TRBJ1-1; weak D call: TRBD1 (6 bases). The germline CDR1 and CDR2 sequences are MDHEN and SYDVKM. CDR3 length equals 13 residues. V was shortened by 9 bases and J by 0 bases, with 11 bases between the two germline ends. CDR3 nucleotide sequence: TGTGCCAGTAGGACAGCTATGAACACTGAAGCTTTCTTT. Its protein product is CASRTAMNTEAFF.

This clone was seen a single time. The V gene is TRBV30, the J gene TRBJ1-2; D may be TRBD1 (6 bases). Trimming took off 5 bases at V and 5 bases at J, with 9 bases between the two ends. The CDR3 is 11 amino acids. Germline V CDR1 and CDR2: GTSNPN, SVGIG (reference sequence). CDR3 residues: CAWGRGYGYTF. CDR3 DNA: TGTGCCTGGGGCAGGGGATATGGCTACACCTTC.

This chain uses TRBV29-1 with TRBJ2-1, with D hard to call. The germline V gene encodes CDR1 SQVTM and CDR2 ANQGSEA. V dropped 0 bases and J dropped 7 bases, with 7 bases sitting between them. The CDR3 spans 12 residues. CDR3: CSVEDPGNEQFF. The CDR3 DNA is TGCAGCGTTGAAGATCCGGGTAATGAGCAGTTCTTC.

As DNA, the CDR3 is TGTGCCAGCAGCTTGGCCGATAGGGACAGGGATTCACCCCTCCACTTT. Translated: CASSLADRDRDSPLHF. The chain joins TRBV5-4 to TRBJ1-6, with 9 bases fitting TRBD1. Trimming cost V 0 bases and J 8 bases; bases outside gene matches: 6. The germline gives CDR1 SGHNT, CDR2 YYREEE (reference sequence). The CDR3 contains 16 residues.

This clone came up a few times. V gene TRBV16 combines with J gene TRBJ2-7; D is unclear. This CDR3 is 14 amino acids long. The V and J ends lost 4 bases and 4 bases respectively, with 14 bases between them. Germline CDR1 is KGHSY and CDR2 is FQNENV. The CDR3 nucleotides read TGTGCCAGCAGCCCTCCCCTAGGCAGATACGAGCAGTACTTC. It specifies CASSPPLGRYEQYF.

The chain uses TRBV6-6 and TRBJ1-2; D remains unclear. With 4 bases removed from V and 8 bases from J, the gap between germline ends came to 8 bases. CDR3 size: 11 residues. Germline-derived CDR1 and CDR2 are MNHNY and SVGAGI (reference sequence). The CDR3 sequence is CASSLGGGYTF. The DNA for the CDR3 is TGTGCCAGCAGTTTGGGAGGGGGCTACACCTTC.

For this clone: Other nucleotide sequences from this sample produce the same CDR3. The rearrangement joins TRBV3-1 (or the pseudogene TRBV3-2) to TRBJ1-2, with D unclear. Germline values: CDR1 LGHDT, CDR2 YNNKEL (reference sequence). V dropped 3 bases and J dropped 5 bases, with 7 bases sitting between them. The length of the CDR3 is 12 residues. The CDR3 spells CASSQAGYGYTF. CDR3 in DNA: TGTGCCAGCAGCCAGGCGGGTTATGGCTACACCTTC.

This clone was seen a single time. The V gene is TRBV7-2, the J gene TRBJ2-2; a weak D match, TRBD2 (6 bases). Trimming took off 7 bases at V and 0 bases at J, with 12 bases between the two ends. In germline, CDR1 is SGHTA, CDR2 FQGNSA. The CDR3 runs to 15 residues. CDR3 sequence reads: CASTAGGANTGELFF. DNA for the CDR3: TGTGCCAGCACCGCCGGGGGAGCGAACACCGGGGAGCTGTTTTTT.

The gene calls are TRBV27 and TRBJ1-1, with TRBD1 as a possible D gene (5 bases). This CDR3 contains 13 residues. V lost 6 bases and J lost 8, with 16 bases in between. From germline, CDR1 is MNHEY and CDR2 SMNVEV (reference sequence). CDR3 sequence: CASRTTGEGEAFF. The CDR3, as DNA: TGTGCCAGCAGAACTACAGGAGAAGGGGAAGCTTTCTTT.

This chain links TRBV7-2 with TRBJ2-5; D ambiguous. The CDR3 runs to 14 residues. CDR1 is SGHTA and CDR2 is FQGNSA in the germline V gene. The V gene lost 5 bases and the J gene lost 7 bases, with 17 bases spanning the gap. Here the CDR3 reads CASSILSSSGTQYF. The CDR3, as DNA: TGTGCCAGCAGCATTCTGTCGTCCTCGGGGACCCAGTACTTC. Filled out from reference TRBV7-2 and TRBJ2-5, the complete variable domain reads GAGVSQSPSNKVTEKGKDVELRCDPISGHTALYWYRQSLGQGLEFLIYFQGNSAPDKSGLPSDRFSAERTGGSVSTLTIQRTQQEDSAVYLCASSILSSSGTQYFGPGTRLLVL.